This TCR beta chain was identified in a study of shared clonotypes between healthy human individuals. The investigators split CD4+ cells into a CD45RA+ naive subset and a CD45RA-negative memory subset. Genomic DNA per cell subset filled all wells of several immunoSEQ plates. In the sorted-subset replicate PCRs, approximately 200 ng DNA, 29,000 or so T cell genomes, was used. Libraries were prepared by immunoSEQ multiplex PCR; TCRdb keeps only in-frame clonotypes and omits some of them. This repertoire shows about 2.4 million clones, around 94% found once; its top ten account for 0.11% to 0.15%. The CDR3 consists of 16 residues. Between the trimmed V and J ends, which lost 3 bases and 1 base, there was a span of 12 bases. Germline V lookup: CDR1 MGHRA, CDR2 YSYEKL. In its sample, this clone was seen once. What it recognizes is unknown. Study outcomes and limitations: Richness estimates generally favored naive over memory subsets.

Sequenced sample: naive CD4+ T cells sorted from blood. Specified subset: CD45RA+ positively selected. This clonotype was sampled from a man aged 18 to 30 in good health. The rearrangement links TRBV4-1 to TRBJ2-2, with D perhaps matching TRBD1 or TRBD2 (6 bases each). CDR3 nucleotides: TGCGCCAGCAGCCAGGAGGGGGGTCAGAACACCGGGGAGCTGTTTTTT. Translating it yields CASSQEGGQNTGELFF.